This passage covers 17 T cell receptor beta chains from one sample sequenced in a study of blood T cell repertoires in COVID-19. Using immunoSEQ multiplex PCR, the repertoire was profiled, and TCRdb retains in-frame clones only, with some absent. The sample includes about 62,000 clones, 80% to 90% of them seen just once. Sequencing was carried out using peripheral blood. These receptors all stem from a woman older than 75 with acute or convalescent COVID-19.

This clone was recorded only once. The chain uses TRBV27 and TRBJ2-7; 9 bases fit TRBD1. CDR1 is MNHEY and CDR2 is SMNVEV in the germline V gene (reference sequence). Trimming cost V 6 bases and J 6 bases; bases outside gene matches: 9. The CDR3 is made up of 14 amino acids. CDR3 in amino acids: CASRDRGGFGEQYF. Here the CDR3 DNA reads TGTGCCAGCAGGGACAGGGGTGGATTCGGCGAGCAGTACTTC.

The gene calls are TRBV18 and TRBJ2-1; D might be TRBD2 (6 bases). This CDR3 comprises 15 residues. Deletions cut 2 bases from V and 5 bases from J, with 13 bases between. Germline values: CDR1 KGHSH, CDR2 LQKENI. Here the CDR3 reads CASSPRRDPDNEQFF. CDR3 coding DNA: TGTGCCAGCTCACCAAGGAGGGACCCGGACAATGAGCAGTTCTTC.

The J gene is TRBJ2-5, the V gene TRBV6-2 or TRBV6-3; D might be TRBD1 (6 bases). The CDR3 runs 19 residues. Germline assignment: CDR1 MNHEY and CDR2 SVGEGT. Trimming pared 2 bases from V and 0 bases from J, leaving 22 bases between. The CDR3 coding sequence is TGTGCCAGCAGTTACCAATCCCGAGGGGGAGCGGTTTACCAAGAGACCCAGTACTTC. Its translation: CASSYQSRGGAVYQETQYF.

This clone was counted between two and nine times. V and J are TRBV5-1 and TRBJ1-1, with D perhaps matching TRBD1 (6 bases). CDR1 SGHRS and CDR2 YFSETQ come from the germline V gene. The CDR3 contains 15 residues. Trimming removed 2 bases from V and 5 bases from J, with 16 bases in between. The CDR3 nucleotides read TGCGCCAGCAGCTTCGGACAGACCCCGGGGACTGAAGCTTTCTTT. It codes for CASSFGQTPGTEAFF.

The chain couples TRBV24-1 to TRBJ2-6; D ambiguous. The V and J ends lost 5 bases and 0 bases respectively, with 7 bases between them. Looked up from germline, CDR1 is KGHDR and CDR2 is SFDVKD. The CDR3 is made up of 15 amino acids. CDR3 residues: CATSALDSGANVLTF. Here the CDR3 DNA reads TGTGCCACCAGTGCCCTAGACTCTGGGGCCAACGTCCTGACTTTC.

This chain joins TRBV27 and TRBJ2-1; 8 nucleotides agree with TRBD1. CDR3 size: 17 residues. V dropped 7 bases and J dropped 6; count of bases not matched to a gene: 17. Germline V gene data show CDR1 as MNHEY and CDR2 as SMNVEV (reference sequence). The CDR3 region has the DNA TGTGCCAGCAAAGGACAGGGCGTACCCGGGAGTCTCAATGAGCAGTTCTTC. It codes for CASKGQGVPGSLNEQFF.

The CDR3 sequence: CSVYPYGTMNTEAFF. The CDR3 coding sequence is TGCAGCGTTTACCCATACGGCACTATGAACACTGAAGCTTTCTTT. V and J are TRBV29-1 and TRBJ1-1; D unresolved. Trimming stripped 5 bases from V and 0 bases from J, with 16 bases between. This CDR3 is built from 15 residues. Per germline, CDR1 SQVTM and CDR2 ANQGSEA.

The genes are TRBV30 and TRBJ1-4, with D maybe TRBD1 (5 bases). CDR1 GTSNPN and CDR2 SVGIG come from the germline V gene (reference sequence). The CDR3 loop spans 12 amino acids. The germline V and J ends were trimmed by 3 bases and 5 bases, with 7 bases remaining between them. The chain's CDR3 is CAWSRVNEKLFF. The CDR3 region has the DNA TGTGCCTGGAGCAGGGTAAATGAAAAACTGTTTTTT.

The V and J genes are TRBV5-5 and TRBJ1-1, with TRBD1 identical over 8 bases. Losses at the gene ends were 6 bases for V and 4 bases for J; bases not matched to a gene: 8. Germline values: CDR1 SGHKS, CDR2 YYEKEE (reference sequence). The CDR3 is 14 residues long. As DNA, the CDR3 is TGTGCCAGCACCCGACAGGGGACGGGCACTGAAGCTTTCTTT. This gives the protein CASTRQGTGTEAFF.

CDR3 region: CASSINRGGTEAFF. The CDR3 region has the DNA TGTGCCAGTAGTATTAATAGGGGAGGGACTGAAGCTTTCTTT. V and J are TRBV19 and TRBJ1-1; possible D gene TRBD1, 5 bases. The CDR3 is made up of 14 amino acids. Per germline, CDR1 LNHDA and CDR2 SQIVND (reference sequence). V was shortened by 3 bases and J by 5 bases, with 13 bases between the two germline ends.

This chain connects TRBV2 to TRBJ1-5, with 9 nucleotides matching TRBD1. The CDR3 consists of 15 residues. The germline gives CDR1 SNHLY, CDR2 FYNNEI. The V segment lost 6 bases and the J segment 2 bases; nucleotides outside the gene matches: 5. CDR3 DNA: TGTGCCAGCAGAAGGACAGGGGAAGGCAATCAGCCCCAGCATTTT. Its translation: CASRRTGEGNQPQHF.

The chain recombines TRBV27 with TRBJ2-7; D may be TRBD2 (5 bases). The CDR3 spans 14 residues. Trimming shortened V by 8 bases and J by 2 bases, and 16 bases separated the two germline ends. CDR1 MNHEY and CDR2 SMNVEV come from the germline V gene (reference sequence). Here the CDR3 reads CASSSGVRAYEQYF. The DNA of the CDR3 is TGTGCCAGCTCGAGTGGGGTGAGGGCCTACGAGCAGTACTTC.

The chain carries TRBV5-4 and TRBJ1-1; no clear D. The CDR3 sequence is 15 residues long. The germline V gene has CDR1 SGHNT and CDR2 YYREEE (reference sequence). The germline V and J ends were trimmed by 5 bases and 3 bases, with 17 bases remaining between them. The CDR3: CASSSRPHTYTEAFF. As DNA, the CDR3 is TGTGCCAGCAGTTCTCGCCCACACACCTACACTGAAGCTTTCTTT.

The chain combines TRBV6-1 with TRBJ1-1; D remains ambiguous. Per germline, CDR1 MNHNS and CDR2 SASEGT. The CDR3 has 14 amino acids. V was pared by 3 bases and J by 5 bases, with 13 bases between. CDR3 nucleotide sequence: TGTGCCAGCAGTGAGCCAGGACTGGGGACTGAAGCTTTCTTT. It yields the protein CASSEPGLGTEAFF.

The V and J genes are TRBV4-2 and TRBJ2-1; 11 bases agree with TRBD2. Trimming at V came to 4 bases and at J to 4 bases, leaving 9 bases not matched to a gene. Germline lookup yields CDR1 LGHNA and CDR2 YNFKEQ. CDR3 length equals 17 residues. The chain's CDR3 is CASSRGETSGVYNEQFF. CDR3 nucleotides: TGTGCCAGCAGCCGGGGGGAGACTAGCGGGGTATACAATGAGCAGTTCTTC.

This clone was seen just once. V gene TRBV19 combines with J gene TRBJ1-2; 10 bases fit TRBD1. After removal of 8 bases from V and 8 bases from J, the junction contained 11 bases not matched to a gene. The CDR3 contains 14 residues. Per germline, CDR1 LNHDA and CDR2 SQIVND (reference sequence). The CDR3 here is CASGPGQGVWGYTF. The CDR3 DNA sequence: TGTGCCAGTGGACCAGGACAGGGGGTCTGGGGCTACACCTTC.

The count of this clone is one. J is TRBJ1-2 and V is TRBV7-3; D is perhaps TRBD1 (6 bases). The V gene lost 5 bases and the J gene lost 4 bases, with 14 bases spanning the gap. This CDR3 contains 14 residues. Germline V gene data show CDR1 as SGHTA and CDR2 as FQGTGA. The CDR3 DNA sequence: TGTGCCAGCAGCCTAAGTGGGACACGCTATGGCTACACCTTC. This encodes CASSLSGTRYGYTF.